Following are 7 T cell receptor beta chains from one sample sequenced in a study of tumor and adjacent non-tumor tissue in lung cancer. The library came from three nested PCR rounds adapted from ARM-PCR protocols. TCRdb ran MiXCR on the multiplex PCR reads and lists one entry per CDR3 protein. The sample lists some 80,000 distinct CDR3 sequences, approximately 73% occurring once. This sample's RNA came from whole unsorted tissue. This non-tumor lung sample came from over 3 cm beyond the tumor edge. Sequencing used distant non-tumor lung tissue. Receptors originate from a woman between 50 and 59 years old with non-small cell lung cancer.

With regard to this clonotype: Relative to the germline gene, one junction end is altered; a read error may explain this. The chain carries TRBV9 and TRBJ2-3; TRBD2 aligns across 9 bases. The CDR3 has 15 residues. Germline CDR1 SGDLS, CDR2 YYNGEE. DNA for the CDR3: TGTGCTAGCAGCGAATTAGCGGGAGACGCTGATACGCAGTATTTT. It translates to CASSELAGDADTQYF.

As for this clonotype: A junction boundary mismatches the germline segment, possibly from a read error. The CDR3 sequence: CSVEGRGPYCERYF. The CDR3 nucleotides read TGCAGCGTTGAAGGCAGGGGGCCGTACTGCGAGCGGTACTTC. The gene calls are TRBV29-1 and TRBJ2-7; 8 nucleotides match TRBD1. The germline V gene has CDR1 SQVTM and CDR2 ANQGSEA. The CDR3 is made up of 14 amino acids.

This clonotype was seen repeatedly, ten times or more. V usage is TRBV20-1 and J usage is TRBJ2-1, with D perhaps given as TRBD1 or TRBD2 (6 bases each). The CDR3 extends over 15 amino acids. CDR1 is DFQATT and CDR2 is SNEGSKA in the germline V gene (reference sequence). V lost 3 bases and J 0 bases, leaving 12 bases between the germline ends. In nucleotides, the CDR3 is TGCAGTGCTAGCCTCCCGGGGGCCTCCTACAATGAGCAGTTCTTC. Its protein is CSASLPGASYNEQFF.

Regarding this clonotype: A read error may produce the germline difference seen at one junction end. The V gene is TRBV29-1, the J gene TRBJ2-6; 9 bases map to TRBD1. Germline V lookup: CDR1 SQVTM, CDR2 ANQGSEA. CDR3 length: 17 residues. The CDR3 coding sequence is TGTAGCGTTAGGGGACAGGGTTCTTACTCTGGGGCCAGCATCCTGACTTTC. It yields the protein CSVRGQGSYSGASILTF.

In DNA form, the CDR3 reads TGCAGCGCCCACATCCCGACAGGAGCCGAAACTTTCTTT. Its translation: CSAHIPTGAETFF. The chain employs TRBV29-1 and TRBJ1-1; TRBD1 might be the D (6 bases). This CDR3 has 13 residues. In germline, CDR1 is SQVTM, CDR2 ANQGSEA. Trimming cost V 7 bases and J 12 bases, with 24 bases left between them.

This clonotype is termed medium-sized. The rearrangement links TRBV29-1 to TRBJ2-3; 8 bases agree with TRBD2. V lost 4 bases and J lost 6; bases outside the gene matches: 9. The CDR3 extends over 14 amino acids. Germline V gene lookup returns CDR1 SQVTM and CDR2 ANQGSEA. The CDR3: CSVGPPGGADTQYF. DNA for the CDR3: TGCAGCGTTGGGCCACCCGGGGGGGCTGATACGCAGTATTTT.

Details on this clonotype: One end of the junction fails to match germline, which may point to a read error. The rearrangement uses TRBV12-3 or TRBV12-4 and TRBJ2-3; possible D gene TRBD2, 5 bases. The CDR3 spans 21 residues. CDR3 protein: CASSLGPVRGSTDPSLDTRYF. DNA for the CDR3: TGTGCCAGCAGTTTAGGGCCAGTTAGAGGGAGTACAGACCCGAGTCTAGATACGCGGTATTTT.